One and the same sample provided the 27 T cell receptor beta chains below, sequenced in a study of siplizumab effects on memory and regulatory T cells. Profiling relied on immunoSEQ multiplex PCR, and the TCRdb table lists in-frame clones only, not all of them. The repertoire holds roughly 68,000 clones, with 90% to 98% as singletons. The sequenced sample was naive CD8+ T cells sorted from blood. These receptors all stem from a human donor in good health.

V and J are TRBV5-1 and TRBJ1-2; 9 nucleotides align to TRBD1. Germline CDR1 SGHRS, CDR2 YFSETQ. The CDR3 consists of 14 residues. V trimming: 7 bases; J trimming: 6 bases; junction bases outside the gene matches: 10. The CDR3 sequence is CASAPTGGMDGYTF. DNA for the CDR3: TGCGCCAGCGCACCTACAGGGGGCATGGATGGCTACACCTTC.

This rearrangement joins TRBV4-1 to TRBJ2-7; TRBD1 might be the D (7 bases). Germline CDR1 MGHRA, CDR2 YSYEKL. The CDR3 is 14 residues long. V dropped 3 bases and J dropped 10 bases, with 19 bases sitting between them. The DNA of the CDR3 is TGCGCCAGCAGCCACTCAGACAGGGAGGATTTACAGTACTTC. The encoded protein is CASSHSDREDLQYF.

The chain combines TRBV6-5 with TRBJ2-3; TRBD2 matches 7 bases. V gave up 9 bases and J gave up 2 bases; unmatched junction bases: 5. The CDR3 totals 13 residues. Germline-derived CDR1 and CDR2 are MNHEY and SVGAGI. CDR3 coding DNA: TGTGCCAGTAGCGGGTACTCCACAGATACGCAGTATTTT. Its protein product is CASSGYSTDTQYF.

This chain uses TRBV4-3 with TRBJ2-6, with a possible D match to TRBD1 (6 bases). The CDR3 spans 17 residues. The V end lost 1 base, the J end lost 0 bases, and 10 bases lay between the germline ends. Per germline, CDR1 LGHNA and CDR2 YSLEER. The CDR3 reads CASSQGQEFSGANVLTF. The CDR3 DNA reads as TGCGCCAGCAGCCAAGGACAGGAGTTCTCTGGGGCCAACGTCCTGACTTTC.

V and J are TRBV15 and TRBJ2-3, with 9 bases identical to TRBD2. CDR1 and CDR2 from the germline V gene are LNHNV and YYDKDF (reference sequence). J lost 6 bases, V lost 2 bases, and 3 bases had no gene match. This CDR3 has 14 residues. CDR3 in amino acids: CATSRSGGMDTQYF. In DNA form, the CDR3 reads TGTGCCACCAGCAGAAGCGGGGGGATGGATACGCAGTATTTT.

This clone was picked up one time. This rearrangement joins TRBV6-6 to TRBJ2-1; maybe TRBD1 (5 bases). Per the germline V gene, CDR1 is MNHNY and CDR2 is SVGAGI (reference sequence). CDR3 length equals 13 residues. Trimming shortened V by 5 bases and J by 8 bases, and 13 bases separated the two germline ends. This chain's CDR3 is CASSARVLDEQFF. CDR3 bases: TGTGCCAGCAGTGCCAGGGTATTGGATGAGCAGTTCTTC.

Points on this clone: A read error may account for a junction end that differs from germline. This chain joins TRBV9 and TRBJ2-7; D unclear. Germline-derived CDR1 and CDR2 are SGDLS and YYNGEE. This CDR3 is built from 12 residues. The CDR3: CASSADSHEQYF. CDR3 nucleotides: TGTGCCAGCAGCGCAGACTCCCACGAGCAGTACTTC.

This clone was seen a single time. For the CDR3, the DNA is TGCGCCAGCAGCCAAGATTCGGGACAGGGCTCCTACGAGCAGTACTTC. This gives the protein CASSQDSGQGSYEQYF. The chain joins TRBV4-3 to TRBJ2-7; TRBD1 aligns across 9 bases. Germline-derived CDR1 and CDR2 are LGHNA and YSLEER. J lost 0 bases, V lost 0 bases, and 3 bases had no gene match. CDR3 length: 16 amino acids.

The rearrangement joins TRBV11-2 to TRBJ2-7; TRBD1 agrees at 7 bases. The CDR3 extends over 13 amino acids. The junction had 1 base not matched to a gene; V was cut back by 5 bases and J by 0 bases. Germline assignment: CDR1 SGHAT and CDR2 FQNNGV. The DNA for the CDR3 is TGTGCCAGCAGCCGGGACAGCTCCTACGAGCAGTACTTC. It specifies CASSRDSSYEQYF.

The chain has TRBV6-6 and TRBJ2-5; a weak D match, TRBD2 (7 bases). Between the trimmed V and J ends, which lost 6 bases and 2 bases, there was a span of 16 bases. CDR3 length: 15 residues. Germline lookup yields CDR1 MNHNY and CDR2 SVGAGI (reference sequence). The CDR3 bases are TGTGCCAGCAGCAACTCGCGGGGGCCTCAAGAGACCCAGTACTTC. It specifies CASSNSRGPQETQYF.

The rearrangement uses TRBV4-1 and TRBJ1-2, with 7 bases lining up with TRBD1. From germline, CDR1 is MGHRA and CDR2 YSYEKL. V lost 0 bases to trimming and J lost 2 bases; unmatched junction nucleotides: 6. This CDR3 comprises 16 residues. The CDR3 DNA is TGCGCCAGCAGCCAAGACCACTCGACAGGGAACTATGGCTACACCTTC. Translating it yields CASSQDHSTGNYGYTF.

The V gene is TRBV15, the J gene TRBJ2-5; 7 positions agree with TRBD2. The germline CDR1 and CDR2 sequences are LNHNV and YYDKDF (reference sequence). The V and J ends lost 3 bases and 1 base, in that order; junction bases with no gene match: 8. CDR3 length: 16 amino acids. CDR3 sequence (DNA): TGTGCCACCAGCAGTCCCGGGACTATACCCCAAGAGACCCAGTACTTC. It encodes CATSSPGTIPQETQYF.

The chain links TRBV5-1 to TRBJ2-7, with TRBD1 matching over 12 bases. This CDR3 comprises 15 residues. The V segment lost 5 bases and the J segment 7 bases; nucleotides outside the gene matches: 10. Per the germline V gene, CDR1 is SGHRS and CDR2 is YFSETQ. CDR3 in amino acids: CASSLTGQGAHEQYF. In DNA, the CDR3 is TGCGCCAGCAGTCTAACGGGACAGGGGGCTCATGAGCAGTACTTC.

The chain couples TRBV7-9 to TRBJ2-1; possible D gene TRBD2, 6 bases. The germline gives CDR1 SEHNR, CDR2 FQNEAQ (reference sequence). The CDR3 runs 11 residues. The V and J ends lost 7 bases and 9 bases respectively, with 10 bases between them. CDR3 in amino acids: CASNPGGEQFF. The CDR3 DNA sequence: TGTGCCAGCAACCCCGGGGGTGAGCAGTTCTTC.

This chain links TRBV19 with TRBJ2-1; 9 bases match TRBD2. The germline gives CDR1 LNHDA, CDR2 SQIVND (reference sequence). Trimming took 6 bases from V and 3 from J; bases not matched to a gene: 3. This CDR3 region has 14 residues. In DNA, the CDR3 is TGTGCCAGTAGCTCTAGCGGGAACTACAATGAGCAGTTCTTC. Its protein product is CASSSSGNYNEQFF. Together with reference TRBV19 and TRBJ2-1, the CDR3 gives the full variable domain: DGGITQSPKYLFRKEGQNVTLSCEQNLNHDAMYWYRQDPGQGLRLIYYSQIVNDFQKGDIAEGYSVSREKKESFPLTVTSAQKNPTAFYLCASSSSGNYNEQFFGPGTRLTVL.

The gene calls are TRBV5-1 and TRBJ2-5; TRBD2 aligns across 9 bases. Unmatched junction bases numbered 6, after V lost 4 bases and J lost 2 bases. Germline CDR1 reads SGHRS; CDR2 reads YFSETQ. The CDR3 is 15 residues long. The CDR3 loop reads CASSPQRGAQETQYF. CDR3 sequence (DNA): TGCGCCAGCAGCCCACAGCGGGGGGCTCAAGAGACCCAGTACTTC. Variable domain in full (rest from reference TRBV5-1 and TRBJ2-5): KAGVTQTPRYLIKTRGQQVTLSCSPISGHRSVSWYQQTPGQGLQFLFEYFSETQRNKGNFPGRFSGRQFSNSRSEMNVSTLELGDSALYLCASSPQRGAQETQYFGPGTRLLVL.

The J gene is TRBJ1-1, the V gene TRBV19; 8 nucleotides align to TRBD1. From germline, CDR1 is LNHDA and CDR2 SQIVND (reference sequence). This CDR3 has 15 amino acids. V was pared by 1 base and J by 5 bases, with 6 bases of the junction left unmatched. Written as DNA, the CDR3 is TGTGCCAGTAGTATAGGGGGCAGGGGGCGGACTGAAGCTTTCTTT. Amino acids: CASSIGGRGRTEAFF.

V is TRBV5-1 and J is TRBJ1-1, with D perhaps matching TRBD1 (6 bases). V gave up 6 bases and J gave up 0 bases, with 9 bases separating them. The V gene's germline CDR1 is SGHRS and CDR2 YFSETQ. CDR3 length equals 13 residues. CDR3 coding DNA: TGCGCCAGCACCTGGGGGCTGAACACTGAAGCTTTCTTT. This translates into CASTWGLNTEAFF.

The chain couples TRBV27 to TRBJ2-5, with TRBD2 as a possible D gene (6 bases). Germline values: CDR1 MNHEY, CDR2 SMNVEV (reference sequence). The CDR3 length is 14 residues. V gave up 8 bases and J gave up 4 bases, with 17 bases separating them. The CDR3 DNA sequence: TGTGCCAGCTCCGAAGTCGGGGGAGGAGAGACCCAGTACTTC. Protein sequence: CASSEVGGGETQYF.

Only one count was recorded for this clone. CDR3 DNA sequence: TGTGCCAGTAGCCACAATACGGACAGGGGGGAGCAGTACTTC. Translated, it gives CASSHNTDRGEQYF. The V and J genes are TRBV19 and TRBJ2-5; 10 nucleotides line up with TRBD1. The CDR3 runs 14 residues. Germline V gives CDR1 LNHDA, CDR2 SQIVND (reference sequence). Trimming removed 6 bases from V and 11 bases from J; junction bases left unmatched: 12. Variable domain in full (rest from reference TRBV19 and TRBJ2-5): DGGITQSPKYLFRKEGQNVTLSCEQNLNHDAMYWYRQDPGQGLRLIYYSQIVNDFQKGDIAEGYSVSREKKESFPLTVTSAQKNPTAFYLCASSHNTDRGEQYFGPGTRLLVL.

The sample holds a few counts of this clone. The chain joins TRBV7-9 to TRBJ2-3; weak D call: TRBD2 (6 bases). Trimming took off 8 bases at V and 0 bases at J, with 18 bases between the two ends. Germline V gene lookup returns CDR1 SEHNR and CDR2 FQNEAQ (reference sequence). The CDR3 has 16 amino acids. The CDR3 sequence is CASEASLGGSTDTQYF. In nucleotides, the CDR3 is TGTGCCAGCGAAGCGTCCTTGGGGGGAAGCACAGATACGCAGTATTTT.

This sequence joins TRBV5-6 and TRBJ1-2; TRBD1 matches at 7 bases. This CDR3 region has 14 residues. The V segment lost 4 bases and the J segment 3 bases; nucleotides outside the gene matches: 6. Germline values: CDR1 SGHDT, CDR2 YYEEEE. CDR3 residues: CASSGGTVYYGYTF. CDR3 bases: TGTGCCAGCAGCGGGGGGACAGTTTACTATGGCTACACCTTC.

The chain employs TRBV4-1 and TRBJ2-7; 7 nucleotides match TRBD1. The ends lost 1 base at V and 7 bases at J; junction bases unmatched: 10. CDR1 is MGHRA and CDR2 is YSYEKL in the germline V gene. The CDR3 contains 15 residues. This CDR3 reads CASSQGTLDRVEQYF. As DNA, the CDR3 is TGCGCCAGCAGCCAAGGGACCTTAGACAGGGTAGAGCAGTACTTC.

The chain joins TRBV10-3 to TRBJ2-7; D is ambiguous. Germline loops: CDR1 ENHRY, CDR2 SYGVKD. Between the trimmed V and J ends, which lost 0 bases and 5 bases, there was a span of 5 bases. The CDR3 loop spans 12 amino acids. The CDR3 sequence is CAISESSNEQYF. The CDR3 nucleotides read TGTGCCATCAGTGAGTCGAGCAACGAGCAGTACTTC.

V usage is TRBV18 and J usage is TRBJ2-1, with a possible D match to TRBD2 (6 bases). The CDR3 spans 14 residues. In germline, CDR1 is KGHSH, CDR2 LQKENI. V was pared by 6 bases and J by 8 bases, with 17 bases between. DNA for the CDR3: TGTGCCAGCTCTCGGGTAACTAGCTCCGATGAGCAGTTCTTC. Translated, it gives CASSRVTSSDEQFF.

The chain employs TRBV9 and TRBJ2-7, with TRBD2 as a possible D gene (6 bases). The germline CDR1 and CDR2 sequences are SGDLS and YYNGEE. The CDR3 has 12 amino acids. Trimming pared 3 bases from V and 3 bases from J, leaving 7 bases between. CDR3 sequence reads: CASSGLDYEQYF. The CDR3 bases are TGTGCCAGCAGCGGACTAGACTACGAGCAGTACTTC.

The J gene is TRBJ2-7, the V gene TRBV10-2; tentatively, D is TRBD1 or TRBD2 (5 bases each). This CDR3 comprises 15 residues. V dropped 8 bases and J dropped 5 bases, with 22 bases sitting between them. Per the germline V gene, CDR1 is WSHSY and CDR2 is SAAADI. CDR3 DNA: TGCGCCAGCCCCCCCTCAGGGACGGGGATGGACGAGCAGTACTTC. Residues: CASPPSGTGMDEQYF.